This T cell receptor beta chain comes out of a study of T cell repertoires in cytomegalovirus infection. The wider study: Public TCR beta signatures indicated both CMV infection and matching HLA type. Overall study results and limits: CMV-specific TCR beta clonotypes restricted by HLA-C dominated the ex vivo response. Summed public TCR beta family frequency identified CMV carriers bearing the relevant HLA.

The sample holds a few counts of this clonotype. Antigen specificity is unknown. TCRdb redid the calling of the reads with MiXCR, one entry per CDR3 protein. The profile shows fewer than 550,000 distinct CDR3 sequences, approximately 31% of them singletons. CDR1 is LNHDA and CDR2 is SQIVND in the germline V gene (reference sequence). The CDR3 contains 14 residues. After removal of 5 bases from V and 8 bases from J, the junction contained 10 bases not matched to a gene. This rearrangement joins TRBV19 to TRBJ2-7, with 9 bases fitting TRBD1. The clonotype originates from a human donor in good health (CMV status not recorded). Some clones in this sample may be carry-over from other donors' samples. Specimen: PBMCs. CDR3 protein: CASSPTGTGLQQYF. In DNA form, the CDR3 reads TGTGCCAGTAGTCCCACCGGGACAGGGCTACAGCAGTACTTC.